This entry is about one T cell receptor beta chain. It has no known antigen specificity. Qualities for individual bases were not recorded, and no much larger clone is one base off. The entry originates in a study of blood T cell repertoires in COVID-19 (TCRdb year 2020). With respect to the entire study: Samples covering the acute and convalescent phases of COVID-19 were provided by collaborators in the United States, Italy and Spain. The prospective study material was composed of cDNA or gDNA derived from T cells, B-cell-depleted T cells, or PBMCs. The dataset comprised deeply sampled blood TCRbeta repertoires from subjects exposed to, actively infected with, or recovered from COVID-19. The repertoires were released in a freely available public database intended as a resource for research on the immune response to SARS-CoV-2. Samples were obtained from the ongoing ImmuneRACE study (first 160 participants) and from 1,254 subjects provided by 6 global collaborators. Sample metadata almost always included a de-identified subject ID, COVID-19 status, age in years and sex. Where available, HLA class I and class II types were taken from metadata supplied by the sample provider and were not determined by assay-based typing. On the study overall, not on this receptor specifically: The quantity of clinical and demographic metadata differed by source and by participant and was supplied without curation.

TCRbeta CDR3 regions were amplified from genomic DNA by means of the immunoSEQ Assay, a bias-controlled multiplex PCR. On the study's bioinformatics: Within the assay, amplification of reference gene primers was used to estimate how many nucleated cells each sample contained. Sequence reads were collapsed and filtered to measure the absolute abundance of every unique TCRbeta CDR3 rearrangement. Productive Simpson clonality was computed per sample as the square root of Simpson's diversity index over productive rearrangements. The clones in this table, taken by TCRdb from immuneACCESS, are in-frame only. Not every clone is retained; where verified, under half of the shortfall comes from an unresolved V gene, and the cause of the rest is unknown. V and J calls and clone size are those listed in that table; D and trimming were worked out from the DNA. Within this sample are about 300,000 clones, with under 90% of them counted one time only. The ten biggest clones cover less than 2% of the sample.

In Seattle, one collaborating source enrolled patients while the infection was active and tracked those patients longitudinally over the course of disease. Whole blood was collected in K2EDTA tubes by collaborating institutions according to the institutions' own protocols. For TCRbeta analysis, collaborators shipped samples in one of three forms: frozen whole blood, isolated PBMCs, or DNA extracted from either of those sample types. In the germline V gene (reference sequence), CDR1 corresponds to SGHAT and CDR2 to FQDESV. Trimming costs V 4 bases and J 12 bases, and their ends lie 19 bases apart. There are 14 amino acids in the CDR3, from cysteine to phenylalanine inclusive. The DNA shown is the 42-base CDR3, in frame from base 1.

Sequencing was done on a sample of peripheral blood. The TCR comes from a woman younger than 45 with COVID-19, enrolled during active disease. Recombination connected TRBV11-1 to TRBJ2-1; TRBD2 could be the D gene, as 5 bases match. DNA sequence: TGTGCCAGCAGCTCACCTAACGAGGGTCGGGGGCAGTTCTTC. This is translated as CASSSPNEGRGQFF.